The source of this TCR beta chain is a study of blood T cell repertoires in COVID-19. CDR3 length: 15 residues. The V gene lost 1 base and the J gene lost 1 base, with 10 bases spanning the gap. Germline V gene sequence: CDR1 SQVTM, CDR2 ANQGSEA. Assay used: immunoSEQ multiplex PCR; TCRdb lists only in-frame clones, some missing. The data hold 55,000 to 75,000 clones, with roughly 86% observed a single time. The receptor was isolated from a human donor with active COVID-19. The donor label of this sample is uncertain. The chain recombines TRBV29-1 with TRBJ2-2; D is perhaps TRBD1 (7 bases). The sequenced sample consisted of peripheral blood. The CDR3 region is CSVEGGDRNTGELFF. CDR3 bases: TGCAGCGTTGAAGGGGGGGACAGGAACACCGGGGAGCTGTTTTTT.